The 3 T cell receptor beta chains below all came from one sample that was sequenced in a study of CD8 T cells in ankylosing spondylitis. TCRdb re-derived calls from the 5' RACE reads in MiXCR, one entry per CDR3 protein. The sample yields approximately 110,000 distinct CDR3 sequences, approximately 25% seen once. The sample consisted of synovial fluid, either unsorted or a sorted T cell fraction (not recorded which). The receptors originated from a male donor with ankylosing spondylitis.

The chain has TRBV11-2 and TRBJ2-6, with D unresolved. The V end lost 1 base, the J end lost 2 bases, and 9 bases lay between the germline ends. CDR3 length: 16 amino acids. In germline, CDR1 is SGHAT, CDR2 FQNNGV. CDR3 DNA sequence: TGTGCCAGCAGCTTAGGACCAACTACTGGGGCCAACGTCCTGACTTTC. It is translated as CASSLGPTTGANVLTF.

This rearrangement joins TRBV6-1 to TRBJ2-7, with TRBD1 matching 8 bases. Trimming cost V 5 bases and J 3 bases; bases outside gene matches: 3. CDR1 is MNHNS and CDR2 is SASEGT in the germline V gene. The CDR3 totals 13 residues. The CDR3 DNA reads TGTGCCAGCAGTAGGACAGGGTACTACGAGCAGTACGTC. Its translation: CASSRTGYYEQYV.

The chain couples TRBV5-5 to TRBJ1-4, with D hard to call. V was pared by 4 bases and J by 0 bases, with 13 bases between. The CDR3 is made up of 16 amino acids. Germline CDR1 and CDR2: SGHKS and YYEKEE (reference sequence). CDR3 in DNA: TGTGCCAGCAGCGGTGATTACGGGGCAACTAATGAAAAACTGTTTTTT. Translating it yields CASSGDYGATNEKLFF.